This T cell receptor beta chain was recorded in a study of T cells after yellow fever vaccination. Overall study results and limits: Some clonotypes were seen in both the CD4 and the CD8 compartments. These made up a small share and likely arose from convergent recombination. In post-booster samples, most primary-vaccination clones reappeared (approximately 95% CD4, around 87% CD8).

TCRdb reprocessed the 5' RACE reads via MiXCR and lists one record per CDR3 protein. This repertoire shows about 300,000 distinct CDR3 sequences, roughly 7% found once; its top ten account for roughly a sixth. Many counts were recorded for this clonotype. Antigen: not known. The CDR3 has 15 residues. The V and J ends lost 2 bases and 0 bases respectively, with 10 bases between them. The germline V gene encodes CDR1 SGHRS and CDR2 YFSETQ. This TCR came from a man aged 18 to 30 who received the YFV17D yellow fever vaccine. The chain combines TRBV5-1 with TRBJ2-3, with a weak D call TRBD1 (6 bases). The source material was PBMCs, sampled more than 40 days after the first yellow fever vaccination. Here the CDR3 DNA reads TGCGCCAGCAGCTTATACGGACAGAGCACAGATACGCAGTATTTT. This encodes CASSLYGQSTDTQYF.